The source of this TCR beta chain is a study of T cell repertoires in cytomegalovirus infection (dated by TCRdb to between 2018 and 2021). Study-level background: Because public TCR beta signatures pointed to carriage of CMV infection together with the matching HLA type, the HLA type of each donor mattered for the analysis.

Based on the germline V gene (reference sequence), the CDR1 and CDR2 sequences are DFQATT and SNEGSKA. The CDR3 has 16 amino acids, counting the end cysteine and phenylalanine. Of the read, only the CDR3 DNA is kept; its 48 bases are in frame from base 1. V lost 5 bases and J lost 9 bases, and the count of bases not matched to a germline gene is 19. The paper's findings and limits, for the study overall: In the ex vivo response, HLA-C-restricted CMV-specific TCR beta clonotypes were dominant, and in two of eight donors the single most frequent clonotype came from this HLA-C-restricted group. In both this cohort and an independent cohort of 300 to 450 donors, the cumulative frequency of public TCR beta family members distinguished carriers of CMV infection plus the relevant HLA type.

These reads were obtained on an Illumina HiSeq 1500. Starting from the raw public reads, TCRdb applied fastp trimming at Q25, assembled clones with MiXCR and retained in-frame beta chains. Rows with one shared CDR3 protein collapse into an entry with the most common genes and DNA. The sample has 60,000 to 75,000 distinct CDR3 sequences on record, 4% of them singletons. Roughly 22% of the sample comes from the top ten. To note about this clonotype: Its binding antigen is unknown. Base qualities were left out, and no much larger clone turns up one base away.

The TCR comes from a human donor in good health (CMV status not recorded). Some clones in this sample may be carry-over from other donors' samples. The chain uses TRBV20-1 and TRBJ2-5, and 9 bases in between align with TRBD2. What was sequenced was PBMCs. The DNA is as follows: TGCAGTGCTCCCAGCGGGGGGTACCATCCCGGGGAGTCCCAGTACTTC. Its product reads: CSAPSGGYHPGESQYF.